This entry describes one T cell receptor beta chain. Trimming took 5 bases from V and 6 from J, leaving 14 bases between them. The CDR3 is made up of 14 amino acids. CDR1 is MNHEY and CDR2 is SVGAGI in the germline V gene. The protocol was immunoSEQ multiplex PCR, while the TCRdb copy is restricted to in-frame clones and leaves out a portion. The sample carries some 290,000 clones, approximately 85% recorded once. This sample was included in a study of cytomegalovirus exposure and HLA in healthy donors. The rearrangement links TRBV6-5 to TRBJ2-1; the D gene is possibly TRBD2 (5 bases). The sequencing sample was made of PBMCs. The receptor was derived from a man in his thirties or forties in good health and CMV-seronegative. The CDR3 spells CASSPTIRGNEQFF. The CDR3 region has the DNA TGTGCCAGCAGTCCCACCATCCGGGGCAATGAGCAGTTCTTC.